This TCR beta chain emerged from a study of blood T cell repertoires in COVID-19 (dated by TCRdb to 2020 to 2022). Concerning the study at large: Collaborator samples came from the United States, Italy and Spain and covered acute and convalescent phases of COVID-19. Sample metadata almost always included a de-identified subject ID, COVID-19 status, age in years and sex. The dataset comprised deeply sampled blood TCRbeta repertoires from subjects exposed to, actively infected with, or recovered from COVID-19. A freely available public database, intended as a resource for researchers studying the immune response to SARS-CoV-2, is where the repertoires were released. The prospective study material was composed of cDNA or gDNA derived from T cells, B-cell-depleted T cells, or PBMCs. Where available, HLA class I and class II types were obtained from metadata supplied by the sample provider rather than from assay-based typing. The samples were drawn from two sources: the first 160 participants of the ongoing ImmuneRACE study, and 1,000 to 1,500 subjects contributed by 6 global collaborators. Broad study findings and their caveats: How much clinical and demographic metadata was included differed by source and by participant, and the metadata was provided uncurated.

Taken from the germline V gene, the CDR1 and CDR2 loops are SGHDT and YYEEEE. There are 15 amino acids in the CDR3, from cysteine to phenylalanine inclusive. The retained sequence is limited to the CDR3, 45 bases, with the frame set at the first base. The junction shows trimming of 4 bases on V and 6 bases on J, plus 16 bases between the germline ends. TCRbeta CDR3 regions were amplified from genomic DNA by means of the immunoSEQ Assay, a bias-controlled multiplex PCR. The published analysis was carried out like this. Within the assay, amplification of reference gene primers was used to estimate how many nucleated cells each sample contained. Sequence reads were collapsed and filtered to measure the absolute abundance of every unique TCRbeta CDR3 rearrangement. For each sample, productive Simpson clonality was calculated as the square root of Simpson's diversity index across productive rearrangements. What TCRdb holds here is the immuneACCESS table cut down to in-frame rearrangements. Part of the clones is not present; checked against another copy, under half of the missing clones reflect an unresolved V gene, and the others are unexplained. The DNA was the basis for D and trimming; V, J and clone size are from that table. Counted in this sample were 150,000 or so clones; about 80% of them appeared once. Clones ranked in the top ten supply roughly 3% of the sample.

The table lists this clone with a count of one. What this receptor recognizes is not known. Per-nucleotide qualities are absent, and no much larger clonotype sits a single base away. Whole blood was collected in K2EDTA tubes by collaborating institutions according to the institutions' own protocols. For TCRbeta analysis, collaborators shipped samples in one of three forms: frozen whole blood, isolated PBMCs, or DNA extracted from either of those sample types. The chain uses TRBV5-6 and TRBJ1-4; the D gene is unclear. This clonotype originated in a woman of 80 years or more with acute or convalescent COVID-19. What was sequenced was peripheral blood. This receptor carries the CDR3 CASSILGDMDEKLFF. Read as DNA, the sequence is TGTGCCAGCAGCATCCTCGGGGATATGGATGAAAAACTGTTTTTT.